This T cell receptor (beta chain) appears in the sequencing data of a study of neurological immune-mediated disorders. The study's findings and limits: CDR3 amino acid sequences of expanded clones were not shared across subjects, a result suggesting private repertoires in all groups.

This clonotype showed up many times. Its antigen is not identified. From the 5' RACE reads, TCRdb called clonotypes with MiXCR, one entry per CDR3 protein. Among around 46,000 distinct CDR3 sequences listed, over 20% were seen once. V shed 4 bases and J shed 5 bases, with 12 bases lying between them. Per the germline V gene, CDR1 is SGHRS and CDR2 is YFSETQ. This CDR3 has 13 residues. This TCR was sampled from a woman aged 70-85 years in good health. This rearrangement joins TRBV5-1 to TRBJ1-2; D perhaps matches TRBD1 (6 bases). The material sequenced was PBMCs. The CDR3 here is CASSQNTGYGYTF. The CDR3 bases are TGCGCCAGCAGCCAAAATACAGGGTATGGCTACACCTTC.